The 20 T cell receptor beta chains below come from one sample, sequenced in a study of radiotherapy plus CTLA-4 blockade in lung cancer (dated 2018 in TCRdb). Libraries came from the immunoSEQ multiplex PCR assay. TCRdb took over this immuneACCESS table, retaining in-frame rearrangements with V and J assigned. Such tables are incomplete; in checked studies, under half of the missing clones stem from an unresolved V gene, and the remainder is unexplained. This sample comprises more than 30,000 clones, around 70% of them detected only once. The biggest ten clones account for 4% of the sample. The specimen was peripheral blood, collected from a patient treated with radiotherapy plus ipilimumab. The receptors here all came from a human donor with non-small cell lung cancer who had stable disease on radiotherapy plus ipilimumab.

For the CDR3, the DNA is TGTGCCAGCAGCTTAGGGACTAGCGGGAGTTACAATGAGCAGTTCTTC. Amino acid sequence: CASSLGTSGSYNEQFF. The genes are TRBV9 and TRBJ2-1; 14 bases match TRBD2. The germline CDR1 and CDR2 sequences are SGDLS and YYNGEE. The J segment lost 4 bases and the V segment lost 4 bases, leaving 4 bases of the junction unmatched. The CDR3 length is 16 residues.

The V and J genes are TRBV15 and TRBJ2-5; D may be TRBD2 (6 bases). This CDR3 spans 14 amino acids. The germline V and J ends were trimmed by 0 bases and 7 bases, with 12 bases remaining between them. Germline V CDR1 and CDR2: LNHNV, YYDKDF (reference sequence). CDR3 protein: CATSRDLSGGTQYF. DNA for the CDR3: TGTGCCACCAGCAGAGATCTTAGCGGCGGGACCCAGTACTTC.

The genes are TRBV18 and TRBJ2-2; no reliable D call. With 3 bases removed from V and 6 bases from J, the gap between germline ends came to 8 bases. The length of the CDR3 is 13 residues. Germline CDR1 reads KGHSH; CDR2 reads LQKENI. DNA of the CDR3: TGTGCCAGCTCACCCTCTCTCGCCGGGGAGCTGTTTTTT. Translation: CASSPSLAGELFF.

The chain has TRBV28 and TRBJ2-7; 10 positions match TRBD2. The germline gives CDR1 MDHEN, CDR2 SYDVKM. The CDR3 sequence is 15 residues long. V lost 10 bases and J lost 2; bases outside the gene matches: 11. The CDR3 reads CATNPTSGITYEQYF. CDR3 DNA: TGTGCCACCAACCCCACTAGCGGGATTACCTACGAGCAGTACTTC.

The V gene is TRBV5-4, the J gene TRBJ1-2, with D possibly being TRBD1 (5 bases). CDR1 is SGHNT, CDR2 YYREEE, per germline (reference sequence). This CDR3 region has 16 residues. V dropped 0 bases and J dropped 3 bases, with 15 bases sitting between them. The CDR3 region has the DNA TGTGCCAGCAGCTTGGCCAAGGGCAGGGCTGACTATGGCTACACCTTC. Protein sequence: CASSLAKGRADYGYTF.

The CDR3 is CASSEGLAAGRQPQHF. DNA of the CDR3: TGTGCCAGCAGTGAAGGGTTGGCAGCGGGACGTCAGCCCCAGCATTTT. The rearrangement uses TRBV6-1 and TRBJ1-5, with D tentatively TRBD1 (5 bases). Trimming stripped 1 base from V and 6 bases from J, with 16 bases between. The CDR3 contains 16 residues. Germline CDR1 MNHNS, CDR2 SASEGT.

This CDR3 is CAISVVQPEGYTF. The CDR3, as DNA: TGTGCCATCAGTGTGGTACAGCCGGAGGGCTACACCTTC. The chain uses TRBV10-3 and TRBJ1-2; D ambiguous. The V gene lost 4 bases and the J gene lost 8 bases, with 14 bases spanning the gap. CDR3 length: 13 amino acids. Germline values: CDR1 ENHRY, CDR2 SYGVKD.

V is TRBV28 and J is TRBJ2-7; 9 bases match TRBD1. V was pared by 2 bases and J by 2 bases, with 4 bases of the junction left unmatched. Germline lookup yields CDR1 MDHEN and CDR2 SYDVKM. This CDR3 region has 15 residues. The CDR3 sequence is CASSLTGTGPYEQYF. CDR3 nucleotide sequence: TGTGCCAGCAGTTTAACCGGGACAGGGCCCTACGAGCAGTACTTC.

This clone was seen more than once but under ten times. J is TRBJ1-1 and V is TRBV5-1; D unclear. Germline-derived CDR1 and CDR2 are SGHRS and YFSETQ. CDR3 length equals 14 residues. V was clipped by 4 bases and J by 10 bases, with 20 bases between them. CDR3 sequence reads: CASSPPDGTGLAFF. DNA for the CDR3: TGCGCCAGCAGCCCGCCGGACGGAACGGGTTTAGCTTTCTTT.

CDR3 residues: CAPTAGGGTGELFF. As DNA, the CDR3 is TGTGCCCCAACAGCGGGAGGGGGCACCGGGGAGCTGTTTTTT. The chain recombines TRBV7-9 with TRBJ2-2; TRBD2 agrees at 10 bases. Germline CDR1 and CDR2: SEHNR and FQNEAQ (reference sequence). The CDR3 has 14 amino acids. V was clipped by 11 bases and J by 4 bases; unmatched bases: 7. Together with reference TRBV7-9 and TRBJ2-2, the CDR3 gives the full variable domain: DTGVSQNPRHKITKRGQNVTFRCDPISEHNRLYWYRQTLGQGPEFLTYFQNEAQLEKSRLLSDRFSAERPKGSFSTLEIQRTEQGDSAMYLCAPTAGGGTGELFFGEGSRLTVL.

The gene calls are TRBV7-8 and TRBJ1-4, with 10 bases lining up with TRBD1. Trimming removed 5 bases from V and 0 bases from J; junction bases left unmatched: 12. From germline, CDR1 is SGHVS and CDR2 FQNEAQ. CDR3 length: 19 residues. CDR3 loop: CASSRGQGGGQATNEKLFF. As DNA, the CDR3 is TGTGCCAGCAGCCGAGGACAGGGGGGAGGGCAAGCAACTAATGAAAAACTGTTTTTT.

This clone ranks as medium-sized. The V and J genes are TRBV10-3 and TRBJ1-2, with 7 bases identical to TRBD1. V lost 6 bases to trimming and J lost 0 bases; unmatched junction nucleotides: 4. Germline V gene data show CDR1 as ENHRY and CDR2 as SYGVKD. The CDR3 length is 14 residues. CDR3 sequence (DNA): TGTGCCATCAGGAAGGACAGGACTAACTATGGCTACACCTTC. It specifies CAIRKDRTNYGYTF.

The chain carries TRBV18 and TRBJ2-3; the D is unclear. CDR1 is KGHSH and CDR2 is LQKENI in the germline V gene. V shed 3 bases and J shed 2 bases, with 6 bases lying between them. The length of the CDR3 is 13 residues. This CDR3 is CASSPSVTDTQYF. CDR3 nucleotide sequence: TGTGCCAGCTCACCTTCCGTCACAGATACGCAGTATTTT.

This sequence joins TRBV27 and TRBJ2-1, with TRBD2 matching 9 bases. The trim removed 1 base at V and 8 bases at J, leaving 18 bases unmatched. Germline assignment: CDR1 MNHEY and CDR2 SMNVEV (reference sequence). The length of the CDR3 is 19 residues. CDR3 nucleotides: TGTGCCAGCAGTTTATTCTTTCCCCAGGGCGGGAGGGCCGAAGATGAGCAGTTCTTC. Amino acid sequence: CASSLFFPQGGRAEDEQFF.

J is TRBJ2-5 and V is TRBV6-5; 7 bases fit TRBD1. The V and J ends lost 6 bases and 3 bases, in that order; junction bases with no gene match: 7. Germline values: CDR1 MNHEY, CDR2 SVGAGI. This CDR3 contains 14 residues. The CDR3 DNA is TGTGCCAGCAGGAGATTACAGGGGAAAGAGACCCAGTACTTC. Protein product: CASRRLQGKETQYF.

The J gene is TRBJ2-1, the V gene TRBV27; maybe TRBD1 (6 bases). CDR1 and CDR2 (germline): MNHEY, SMNVEV (reference sequence). The V end lost 5 bases, the J end lost 3 bases, and 26 bases lay between the germline ends. This CDR3 is 19 amino acids long. The CDR3 loop is CASSPGDPQKRQHYNEQFF. The DNA for the CDR3 is TGTGCCAGCAGTCCAGGGGATCCACAGAAACGCCAACACTACAATGAGCAGTTCTTC.

The CDR3 sequence is CATPRGRPSFLEQFF. In DNA, the CDR3 is TGTGCCACCCCTCGAGGGAGGCCCTCTTTTCTAGAGCAGTTCTTC. The chain carries TRBV27 and TRBJ2-1; a weak D match, TRBD2 (6 bases). V lost 10 bases, J lost 10 bases, and 26 bases lay in between. In germline, CDR1 is MNHEY, CDR2 SMNVEV (reference sequence). The CDR3 totals 15 residues.

The chain employs TRBV27 and TRBJ2-4; 8 bases fit TRBD1. Germline-derived CDR1 and CDR2 are MNHEY and SMNVEV (reference sequence). This CDR3 comprises 13 residues. The V and J ends lost 5 bases and 7 bases, in that order; junction bases with no gene match: 4. The CDR3 coding sequence is TGTGCCAGCAGTCAGAGGACAGGGAACATTCAGTACTTC. Its protein product is CASSQRTGNIQYF.

The chain recombines TRBV6-1 with TRBJ2-2, with 7 nucleotides matching TRBD1. The germline V gene encodes CDR1 MNHNS and CDR2 SASEGT. V was pared by 10 bases and J by 2 bases, with 7 bases of the junction left unmatched. The CDR3 length is 14 residues. CDR3 coding DNA: TGTGCCACCTGGGGACAGTTAAACACCGGGGAGCTGTTTTTT. Amino acid sequence: CATWGQLNTGELFF.

The rearrangement joins TRBV6-1 to TRBJ1-2, with D unresolved. Germline CDR1 MNHNS, CDR2 SASEGT. V was shortened by 6 bases and J by 1 base, with 12 bases between the two germline ends. This CDR3 has 14 residues. The CDR3 nucleotides read TGTGCCAGCAGAGGTTTGGGCAGTAACTATGGCTACACCTTC. Protein sequence: CASRGLGSNYGYTF.